This T cell receptor (beta chain) is drawn from a study of blood T cell repertoires in COVID-19 (TCRdb year 2020). As for the study more broadly: Collaborator samples came from the United States, Italy and Spain and covered acute and convalescent phases of COVID-19. The prospective study material was composed of cDNA or gDNA derived from T cells, B-cell-depleted T cells, or PBMCs. Nearly every sample came with metadata listing a de-identified subject ID, COVID-19 status, age in years and sex. Samples came from the ongoing ImmuneRACE study (first 160 participants) plus 1,254 subjects from 6 global collaborators. The repertoires were made available in a free public database intended to serve as a resource for research on the immune response to SARS-CoV-2. Subjects who had been exposed to COVID-19, were actively infected with it, or had recovered from it provided the deeply sampled blood TCRbeta repertoires that made up the dataset. HLA class I and class II types, where available, came from metadata supplied by the sample provider rather than from assay-based typing.

About this clone: No antigen is known for it. No base qualities exist here, and no much larger clone lies one base off it.

TCRbeta CDR3 regions were amplified from genomic DNA by means of the immunoSEQ Assay, a bias-controlled multiplex PCR. The published analysis was carried out like this. Within the assay, amplification of reference gene primers was used to estimate how many nucleated cells each sample contained. To quantify the absolute abundance of each unique TCRbeta CDR3 rearrangement, sequence reads were collapsed and filtered. For each sample, productive Simpson clonality was calculated as the square root of Simpson's diversity index over productive rearrangements. This is the immuneACCESS table as TCRdb keeps it, with only in-frame sequences that have V and J called. A part of the clones is gone; compared with another copy, unresolved V genes explain less than half, and the rest is unexplained. D and trimming come from the DNA, and the V and J calls and clone size come from that table. The sample table shows 200,000 to 250,000 clones, and 84% are seen once. The ten most abundant clones make up approximately 7.3% of the sample.

Ends trimmed: V by 7 bases, J by 2 bases; bases unmatched to a gene: 7. CDR1 and CDR2 (SGHTS, YDEGEE) derive from the germline V gene. Its CDR3 holds 14 amino acids, cysteine through phenylalanine. Solely the CDR3 DNA is kept, with 42 bases framed from the first base. Overall study results and their limits: The amount of clinical and demographic metadata varied by source and participant and was provided uncurated.

Participants in the prospective study were aged roughly 18 to 100 years, lived in about two dozen United States geographic areas, and enrolled through a virtual design. To assign participants to cohorts, the prospective study relied on clinical history that participants themselves reported in a screening survey and a study questionnaire. Recovered participants in ImmuneRACE Cohort 3 were defined by two consecutive negative NP/OP PCR tests, clearance by a healthcare professional, or resolution of symptoms. In the prospective study, whole blood, serum and a nasopharyngeal or oropharyngeal swab were collected from each participant by mobile phlebotomists. Prospective study participants could optionally give additional blood draws and questionnaires over an approximately two-month period. Before DNA extraction, prospective study blood samples were shipped either frozen or at room temperature.

This sequence was found in a woman aged 40 to 55 who had recovered from COVID-19. Recombination joined TRBV5-8 with TRBJ2-3; TRBD1 matches 7 bases in the middle. The sequencing input was PBMCs or T cells enriched from blood (not recorded which). The CDR3 sequence is CASRVDRVTDTQYF. The DNA reads TGTGCCAGCCGAGTCGACAGGGTCACAGATACGCAGTATTTT.